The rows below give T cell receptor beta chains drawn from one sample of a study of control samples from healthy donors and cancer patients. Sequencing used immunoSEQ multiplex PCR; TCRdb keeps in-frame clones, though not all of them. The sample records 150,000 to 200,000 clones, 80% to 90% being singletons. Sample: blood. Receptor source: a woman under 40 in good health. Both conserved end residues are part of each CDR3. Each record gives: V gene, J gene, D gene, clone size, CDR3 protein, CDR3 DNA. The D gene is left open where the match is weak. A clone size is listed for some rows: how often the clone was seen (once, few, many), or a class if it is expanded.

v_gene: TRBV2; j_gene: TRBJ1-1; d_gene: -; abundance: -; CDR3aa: CASSLQGLNTEAFF; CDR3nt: TGTGCCAGCAGCTTACAGGGCCTGAACACTGAAGCTTTCTTT
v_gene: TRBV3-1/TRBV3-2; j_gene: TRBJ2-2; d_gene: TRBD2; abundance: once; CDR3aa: CASSGTSGRLGGELFF; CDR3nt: TGTGCCAGCAGCGGTACTAGCGGGAGGTTAGGCGGGGAGCTGTTTTTT
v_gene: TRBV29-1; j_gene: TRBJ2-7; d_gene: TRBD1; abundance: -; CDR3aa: CSAETGQGYEQYF; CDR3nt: TGCAGCGCCGAGACGGGACAGGGCTACGAGCAGTACTTC
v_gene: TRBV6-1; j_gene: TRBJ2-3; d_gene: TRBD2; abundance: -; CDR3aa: CASSETSGGHTDTQYF; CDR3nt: TGTGCCAGCAGTGAGACTAGCGGGGGGCACACAGATACGCAGTATTTT
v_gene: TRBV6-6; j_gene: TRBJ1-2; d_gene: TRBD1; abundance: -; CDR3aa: CASSSNRDRGDYGYTF; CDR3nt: TGTGCCAGCAGTTCCAACCGGGACAGGGGGGATTATGGCTACACCTTC
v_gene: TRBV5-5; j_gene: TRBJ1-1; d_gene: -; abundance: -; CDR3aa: CASSLGANTEAFF; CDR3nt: TGTGCCAGCAGCTTGGGGGCGAACACTGAAGCTTTCTTT
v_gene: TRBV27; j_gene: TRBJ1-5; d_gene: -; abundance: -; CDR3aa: CASSYSYRGQTYSNQPQHF; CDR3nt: TGTGCCAGCAGTTACTCATACCGTGGACAGACCTATAGCAATCAGCCCCAGCATTTT
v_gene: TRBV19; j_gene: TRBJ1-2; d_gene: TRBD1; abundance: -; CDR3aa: CASRSNRGGDYGYTF; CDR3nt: TGTGCCAGTAGATCTAACAGGGGCGGGGATTATGGCTACACCTTC
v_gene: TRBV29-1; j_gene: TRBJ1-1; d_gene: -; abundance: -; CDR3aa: CSVLTGADEAFF; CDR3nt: TGCAGCGTTCTGACGGGGGCCGATGAAGCTTTCTTT
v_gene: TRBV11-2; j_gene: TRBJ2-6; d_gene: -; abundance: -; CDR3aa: CASSAAGGANSGANVLTF; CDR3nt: TGTGCCAGCAGCGCCGCCGGTGGGGCTAACTCTGGGGCCAACGTCCTGACTTTC
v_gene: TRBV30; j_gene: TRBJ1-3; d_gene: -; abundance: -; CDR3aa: CAWRGGRFYSGNTIYF; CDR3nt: TGTGCCTGGAGAGGGGGTAGGTTCTACTCTGGAAACACCATATATTTT
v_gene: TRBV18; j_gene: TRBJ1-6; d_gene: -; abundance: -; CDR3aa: CASSRQEGRGGSPLHF; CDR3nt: TGTGCCAGCTCCCGACAAGAGGGCAGAGGAGGGTCACCCCTCCACTTT
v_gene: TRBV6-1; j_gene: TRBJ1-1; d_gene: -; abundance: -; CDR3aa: CASSEMGITEAFF; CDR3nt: TGTGCCAGCAGTGAAATGGGGATCACTGAAGCTTTCTTT
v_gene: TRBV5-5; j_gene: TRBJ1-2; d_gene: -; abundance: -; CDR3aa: CASSLGDGTGYTF; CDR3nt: TGTGCCAGCAGCTTGGGAGACGGAACTGGCTACACCTTC
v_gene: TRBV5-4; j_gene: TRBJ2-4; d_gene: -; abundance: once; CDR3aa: CASSLDTPGTQYF; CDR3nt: TGTGCCAGCAGCTTGGACACTCCAGGGACACAGTACTTC
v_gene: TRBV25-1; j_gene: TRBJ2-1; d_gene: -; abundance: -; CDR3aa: CASSMRDPGGNEQFF; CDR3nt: TGTGCCAGCAGTATGCGGGACCCCGGGGGAAATGAGCAGTTCTTC
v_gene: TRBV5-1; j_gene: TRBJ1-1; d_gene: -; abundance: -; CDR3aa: CASSSNVGLNTEAFF; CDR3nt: TGCGCCAGCAGCTCAAATGTGGGGTTGAACACTGAAGCTTTCTTT
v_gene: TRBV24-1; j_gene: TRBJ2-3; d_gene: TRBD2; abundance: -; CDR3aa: CATSDGGGPSTDTQYF; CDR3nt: TGTGCCACCAGTGATGGGGGGGGACCTAGCACAGATACGCAGTATTTT
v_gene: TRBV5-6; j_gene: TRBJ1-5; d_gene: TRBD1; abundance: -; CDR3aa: CASSEQGKGLEPQHF; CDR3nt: TGTGCCAGCAGCGAACAGGGGAAGGGCCTAGAGCCCCAGCATTTT
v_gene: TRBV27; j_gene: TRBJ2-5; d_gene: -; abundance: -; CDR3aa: CASSLSTGQETQYF; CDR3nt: TGTGCCAGCAGTTTATCGACAGGCCAAGAGACCCAGTACTTC
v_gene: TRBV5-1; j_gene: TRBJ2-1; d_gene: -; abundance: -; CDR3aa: CASSLHRRSSYNEQFF; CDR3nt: TGCGCCAGCAGCTTGCACAGGAGGAGCTCCTACAATGAGCAGTTCTTC
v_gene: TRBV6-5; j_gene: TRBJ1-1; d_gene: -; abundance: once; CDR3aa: CASSRTGHPEAFF; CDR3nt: TGTGCCAGCAGCCGCACAGGTCACCCTGAAGCTTTCTTT
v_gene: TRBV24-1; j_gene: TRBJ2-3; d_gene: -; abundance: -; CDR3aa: CATSDQGPSTDTQYF; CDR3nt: TGTGCCACCAGTGACCAGGGACCTAGCACAGATACGCAGTATTTT
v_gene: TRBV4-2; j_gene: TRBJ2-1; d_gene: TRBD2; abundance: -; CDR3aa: CASSRQAGANNNEQFF; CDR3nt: TGTGCCAGCAGCCGACAAGCGGGAGCCAACAACAATGAGCAGTTCTTC
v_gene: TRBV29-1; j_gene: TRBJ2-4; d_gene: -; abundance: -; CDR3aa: CSVGTGTSKNIQYF; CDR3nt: TGCAGCGTCGGGACAGGGACTAGCAAAAACATTCAGTACTTC
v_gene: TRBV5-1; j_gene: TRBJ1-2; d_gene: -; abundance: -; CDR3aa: CASSLGEGVGYGYTF; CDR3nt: TGCGCCAGCAGCTTGGGCGAAGGGGTCGGGTATGGCTACACCTTC
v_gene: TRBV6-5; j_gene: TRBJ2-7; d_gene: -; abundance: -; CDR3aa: CATTRGYEQYF; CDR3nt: TGTGCCACCACCAGAGGCTACGAGCAGTACTTC
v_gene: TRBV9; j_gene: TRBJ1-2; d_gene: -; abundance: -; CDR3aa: CAPVEGRLGYGYTF; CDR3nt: TGTGCCCCCGTGGAGGGGAGGTTAGGCTATGGCTACACCTTC
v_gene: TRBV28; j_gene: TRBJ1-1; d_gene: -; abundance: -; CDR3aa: CASSTIGVGNTEAFF; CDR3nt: TGTGCCAGCAGTACCATCGGTGTGGGGAACACTGAAGCTTTCTTT
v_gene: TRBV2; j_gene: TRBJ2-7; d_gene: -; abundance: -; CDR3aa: CASTTIDRKGTYEQYF; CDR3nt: TGTGCCAGCACTACGATTGACAGAAAGGGTACCTACGAGCAGTACTTC
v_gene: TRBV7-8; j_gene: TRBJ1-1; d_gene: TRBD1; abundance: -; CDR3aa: CASSLNRDRGSTEAFF; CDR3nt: TGTGCCAGCAGCTTAAATCGGGACAGGGGGTCCACTGAAGCTTTCTTT
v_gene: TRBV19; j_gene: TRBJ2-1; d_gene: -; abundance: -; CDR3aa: CASTTGSNEQFF; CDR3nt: TGTGCCAGTACTACGGGTAGCAATGAGCAGTTCTTC
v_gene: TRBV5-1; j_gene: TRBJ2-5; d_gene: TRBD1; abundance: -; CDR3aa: CASSYIQGGETQYF; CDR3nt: TGCGCCAGCAGCTACATACAGGGGGGCGAGACCCAGTACTTC
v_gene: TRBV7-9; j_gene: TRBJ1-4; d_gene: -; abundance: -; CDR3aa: CASIPSGGEKLFF; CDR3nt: TGTGCCAGCATCCCGTCTGGAGGGGAAAAACTGTTTTTT
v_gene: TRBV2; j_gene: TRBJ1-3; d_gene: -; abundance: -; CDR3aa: CASSEALGGLGGNTIYF; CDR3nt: TGTGCCAGCAGTGAAGCGCTTGGGGGGTTGGGTGGAAACACCATATATTTT
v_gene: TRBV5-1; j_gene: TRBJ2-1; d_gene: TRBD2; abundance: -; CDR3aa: CASSLASWGGYNEQFF; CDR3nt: TGCGCCAGCAGCTTGGCCTCTTGGGGGGGATACAATGAGCAGTTCTTC
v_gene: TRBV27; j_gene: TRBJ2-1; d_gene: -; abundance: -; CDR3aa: CASSPPRGAYNEQFF; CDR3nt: TGTGCCAGCAGTCCCCCGCGGGGAGCCTACAATGAGCAGTTCTTC
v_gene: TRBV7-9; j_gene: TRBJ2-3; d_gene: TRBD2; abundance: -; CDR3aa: CASSLDGGGGNTQYF; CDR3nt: TGTGCCAGCAGCTTAGATGGCGGGGGAGGGAATACGCAGTATTTT
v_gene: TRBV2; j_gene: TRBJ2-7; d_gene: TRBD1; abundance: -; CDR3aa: CASSEFGTAEQYF; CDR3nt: TGTGCCAGCAGTGAATTCGGGACAGCCGAGCAGTACTTC
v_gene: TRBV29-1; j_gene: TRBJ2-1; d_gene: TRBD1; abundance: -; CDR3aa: CSVGTGTAYNEQFF; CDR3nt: TGCAGCGTTGGGACCGGGACAGCTTACAATGAGCAGTTCTTC
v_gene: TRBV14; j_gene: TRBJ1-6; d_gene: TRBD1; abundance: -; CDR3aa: CASSPPGQGWGSPLHF; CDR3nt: TGTGCCAGCAGCCCACCGGGACAGGGATGGGGGTCACCCCTCCACTTT
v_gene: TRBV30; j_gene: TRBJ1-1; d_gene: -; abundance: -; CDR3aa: CAWSGEFTEAFF; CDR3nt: TGTGCCTGGAGCGGAGAGTTCACTGAAGCTTTCTTT
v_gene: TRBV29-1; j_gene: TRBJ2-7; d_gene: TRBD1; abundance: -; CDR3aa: CSVNRGSGYEQYF; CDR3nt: TGCAGCGTCAACAGGGGAAGTGGCTACGAGCAGTACTTC
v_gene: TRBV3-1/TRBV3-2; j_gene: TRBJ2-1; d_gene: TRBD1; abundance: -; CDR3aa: CASSQGTGKFF; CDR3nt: TGTGCCAGCAGCCAGGGGACAGGGAAGTTCTTC
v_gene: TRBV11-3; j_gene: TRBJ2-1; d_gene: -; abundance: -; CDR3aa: CASSLGRANNEQFF; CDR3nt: TGTGCCAGCAGCTTAGGGCGAGCTAACAATGAGCAGTTCTTC
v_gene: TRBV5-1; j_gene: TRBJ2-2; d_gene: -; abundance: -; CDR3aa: CASSLDGGFNTGELFF; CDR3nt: TGCGCCAGCAGCTTGGACGGCGGGTTTAACACCGGGGAGCTGTTTTTT
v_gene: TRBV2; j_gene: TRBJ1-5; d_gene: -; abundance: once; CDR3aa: CASAVDRGGGNQPQHF; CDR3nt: TGTGCCAGCGCAGTGGATAGGGGAGGGGGCAATCAGCCCCAGCATTTT
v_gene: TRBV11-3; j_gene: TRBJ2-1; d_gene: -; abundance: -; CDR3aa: CASSLGDLSSYNEQFF; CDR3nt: TGTGCCAGCAGCTTAGGAGACCTTAGCTCCTACAATGAGCAGTTCTTC
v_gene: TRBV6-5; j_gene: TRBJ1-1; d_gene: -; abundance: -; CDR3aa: CASSIQETAEAFF; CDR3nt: TGTGCCAGCAGTATCCAAGAGACGGCTGAGGCTTTCTTT
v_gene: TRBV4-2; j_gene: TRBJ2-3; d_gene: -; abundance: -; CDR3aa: CASSQVTPTEGTQYF; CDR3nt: TGTGCCAGCAGCCAAGTGACTCCCACAGAAGGTACGCAGTATTTT
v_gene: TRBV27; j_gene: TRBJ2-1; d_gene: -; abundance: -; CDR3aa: CASSLSRLGGKQFF; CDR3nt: TGTGCCAGCAGTTTATCAAGACTAGGGGGCAAGCAGTTCTTC
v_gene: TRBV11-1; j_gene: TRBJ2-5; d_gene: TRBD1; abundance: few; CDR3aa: CASSLAPGTEETQYF; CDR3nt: TGTGCCAGCAGCTTAGCGCCTGGGACAGAAGAGACCCAGTACTTC
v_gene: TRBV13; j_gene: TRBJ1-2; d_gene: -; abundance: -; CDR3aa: CASSSRGSYGYTF; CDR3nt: TGTGCCAGCAGCTCCAGGGGTAGCTATGGCTACACCTTC
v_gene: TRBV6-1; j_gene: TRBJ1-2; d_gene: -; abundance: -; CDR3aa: CASSELGGRYGYTF; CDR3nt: TGTGCCAGCAGTGAACTCGGGGGGAGATATGGCTACACCTTC
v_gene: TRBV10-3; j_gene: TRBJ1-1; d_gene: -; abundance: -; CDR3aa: CAIKLQGNTEAFF; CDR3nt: TGTGCCATCAAATTACAGGGTAACACTGAAGCTTTCTTT